The 20 T cell receptor beta chains presented below share a single source sample, sequenced in a study of vaccination and CD4 T cells after COVID-19. Cultured CD4+ T cells had their DNA profiled by the Oncomine TCR Beta short-read assay. TCRdb reanalysed the PCR reads using MiXCR and keeps one entry per CDR3 protein. The sample lists 10,000 to 15,000 distinct CDR3 sequences, 60% to 80% occurring once. These receptors have no identified antigens. As for treatment: roughly 10-day PBMC culture with coronavirus spike peptide pools or control peptides (ViraFEST assay). Material: CD4+ T cells from blood, cultured in vitro, obtained after SARS-CoV-2 vaccination. The origin of the receptors is a human donor who received a COVID-19 vaccine.

The DNA for the CDR3 is TGTGCCAGTAGTATCCGCGCGGGGGGCCGATGGACCCAGTACTTC. Its protein product is CASSIRAGGRWTQYF. This rearrangement joins TRBV19 to TRBJ2-5; 8 bases agree with TRBD2. V was pared by 3 bases and J by 7 bases, with 10 bases of the junction left unmatched. Looked up from germline, CDR1 is LNHDA and CDR2 is SQIVND (reference sequence). This CDR3 spans 15 amino acids. The full variable domain, its missing parts supplied by reference TRBV19 and TRBJ2-5, is DGGITQSPKYLFRKEGQNVTLSCEQNLNHDAMYWYRQDPGQGLRLIYYSQIVNDFQKGDIAEGYSVSREKKESFPLTVTSAQKNPTAFYLCASSIRAGGRWTQYFGPGTRLLVL.

The V gene is TRBV5-8, the J gene TRBJ1-1, with D uncertain. This CDR3 region has 15 residues. The germline gives CDR1 SGHTS, CDR2 YDEGEE. The V gene lost 0 bases and the J gene lost 5 bases, with 14 bases spanning the gap. CDR3 sequence: CASSLEPLRETEAFF. The CDR3 DNA follows: TGTGCCAGCAGCTTGGAGCCCTTGAGGGAAACTGAAGCTTTCTTT.

The V gene is TRBV6-1, the J gene TRBJ1-2; the D is unclear. V was clipped by 5 bases and J by 1 base, with 5 bases between them. CDR3 size: 12 residues. Per germline, CDR1 MNHNS and CDR2 SASEGT. CDR3 in amino acids: CASSKDNYGYTF. In DNA, the CDR3 is TGTGCCAGCAGTAAAGATAACTATGGCTACACCTTC.

This clonotype was seen a few times. V gene TRBV7-6 combines with J gene TRBJ1-5; 7 bases map to TRBD1. This CDR3 is 16 amino acids long. Trimming removed 3 bases from V and 4 bases from J; junction bases left unmatched: 9. Germline V CDR1 and CDR2: SGHVS, FNYEAQ. CDR3 bases: TGTGCCAGCAGCTTGCAAACCGGGACAGAGAATCAGCCCCAGCATTTT. Its protein is CASSLQTGTENQPQHF.

The V gene is TRBV7-2, the J gene TRBJ2-5; TRBD2 matches 13 bases. The germline V gene has CDR1 SGHTA and CDR2 FQGNSA. The CDR3 is made up of 16 amino acids. With V trimmed by 7 bases and J by 5 bases, 10 bases remained unmatched. CDR3 sequence: CASNPSLAGGEETQYF. As DNA, the CDR3 is TGTGCCAGCAACCCCTCACTAGCGGGGGGGGAGGAGACCCAGTACTTC.

This chain connects TRBV7-6 to TRBJ2-3, with TRBD2 matching over 12 bases. This CDR3 is 18 amino acids long. V was pared by 6 bases and J by 5 bases, with 15 bases of the junction left unmatched. In germline, CDR1 is SGHVS, CDR2 FNYEAQ. The CDR3 nucleotides read TGTGCCAGCAGGGAAGGTGGTCTAGCGGGGGGGCGTGGAGATACGCAGTATTTT. This encodes CASREGGLAGGRGDTQYF. The variable domain in full, completed from reference TRBV7-6 and TRBJ2-3, reads GAGVSQSPRYKVTKRGQDVALRCDPISGHVSLYWYRQALGQGPEFLTYFNYEAQQDKSGLPNDRFSAERPEGSISTLTIQRTEQRDSAMYRCASREGGLAGGRGDTQYFGPGTRLTVL.

The chain combines TRBV9 with TRBJ1-2; D not certain. The CDR3 covers 16 residues. Germline loops: CDR1 SGDLS, CDR2 YYNGEE. Trimming left V 0 bases short and J 6 bases short, with 18 bases between. CDR3 nucleotide sequence: TGTGCCAGCAGCGTAGGGCCCGAGACGGGAGTCGATGGCTACACCTTC. Protein sequence: CASSVGPETGVDGYTF.

The chain links TRBV6-2 or TRBV6-3 to TRBJ1-6; 7 bases are shared with TRBD1. The CDR3 covers 18 residues. The ends lost 2 bases at V and 0 bases at J; junction bases unmatched: 7. The germline gives CDR1 MNHEY, CDR2 SVGEGT. CDR3 loop: CASSYQLRGNSYNSPLHF. CDR3 coding DNA: TGTGCCAGCAGTTACCAACTCAGGGGGAACTCCTATAATTCACCCCTCCACTTT.

This chain joins TRBV6-1 and TRBJ2-1; D uncertain. CDR3 length: 13 amino acids. Trimming stripped 11 bases from V and 6 bases from J, with 17 bases between. Germline CDR1 is MNHNS and CDR2 is SASEGT. The CDR3 is CAHGPRVGNEQFF. The CDR3 coding sequence is TGTGCCCATGGACCACGGGTTGGCAATGAGCAGTTCTTC.

The chain joins TRBV7-6 to TRBJ2-1; TRBD1 agrees at 7 bases. J was trimmed by 2 bases and V by 2 bases; bases with no gene match: 6. The CDR3 runs 16 residues. Germline V CDR1 and CDR2: SGHVS, FNYEAQ. The CDR3 region is CASSLRRTGTYNEQFF. The CDR3, as DNA: TGTGCCAGCAGCTTACGGCGGACAGGCACCTACAATGAGCAGTTCTTC.

The chain has TRBV20-1 and TRBJ1-3, with D tentatively TRBD1 (5 bases). V shed 1 base and J shed 3 bases, with 10 bases lying between them. CDR1 DFQATT and CDR2 SNEGSKA come from the germline V gene (reference sequence). The CDR3 is 14 amino acids. In nucleotides, the CDR3 is TGCAGTGCTAGAGTGGAGGGGAGTGGAAACACCATATATTTT. Its translation is CSARVEGSGNTIYF.

The J gene is TRBJ2-3, the V gene TRBV7-3, with 9 positions matching TRBD2. V trimming: 2 bases; J trimming: 2 bases; junction bases outside the gene matches: 11. Germline V gives CDR1 SGHTA, CDR2 FQGTGA. The CDR3 has 18 residues. CDR3 sequence: CASSLDRAGGFYTDTQYF. The CDR3, as DNA: TGTGCCAGCAGCTTAGATCGAGCGGGGGGCTTTTACACAGATACGCAGTATTTT.

V usage is TRBV7-9 and J usage is TRBJ2-2; the match to TRBD1 covers 8 bases. Germline V CDR1 and CDR2: SEHNR, FQNEAQ (reference sequence). The CDR3 sequence is 15 residues long. J gave up 5 bases and V 4 bases, and 6 bases lay outside the gene matches. CDR3 in amino acids: CASSSTRGRTGELFF. In DNA, the CDR3 is TGTGCCAGCAGCTCAACCAGGGGGCGAACCGGGGAGCTGTTTTTT.

The chain couples TRBV6-1 to TRBJ2-3; D remains ambiguous. Germline V lookup: CDR1 MNHNS, CDR2 SASEGT. Between the trimmed V and J ends, which lost 2 bases and 3 bases, there was a span of 9 bases. The CDR3 is 14 residues long. CDR3 region: CASSETLGTDTQYF. DNA of the CDR3: TGTGCCAGCAGTGAAACCTTAGGGACAGATACGCAGTATTTT.

The rearrangement links TRBV25-1 to TRBJ2-2; tentatively, D is TRBD2 (6 bases). Germline values: CDR1 MGHDK, CDR2 SYGVNS. Trimming left V 4 bases short and J 2 bases short, with 11 bases between. The CDR3 contains 15 residues. The chain's CDR3 is CASSGRRANTGELFF. The CDR3 DNA follows: TGTGCCAGCAGTGGTAGGAGGGCCAACACCGGGGAGCTGTTTTTT.

The chain has TRBV6-5 and TRBJ1-3, with TRBD1 as a possible D gene (6 bases). Germline loops: CDR1 MNHEY, CDR2 SVGAGI. This CDR3 is 15 amino acids long. Between the trimmed V and J ends, which lost 2 bases and 6 bases, there was a span of 14 bases. CDR3 DNA sequence: TGTGCCAGCAGTTACACTCCCGGGACATTAAACACCATATATTTT. Amino acids: CASSYTPGTLNTIYF.

The rearrangement joins TRBV5-1 to TRBJ2-5; TRBD2 aligns across 10 bases. The trim removed 5 bases at V and 0 bases at J, leaving 4 bases unmatched. Germline lookup yields CDR1 SGHRS and CDR2 YFSETQ. This CDR3 comprises 15 residues. The CDR3, as DNA: TGCGCCAGCAGACTAGCGGGGCAATACCAAGAGACCCAGTACTTC. This codes for CASRLAGQYQETQYF.

This clonotype is medium-sized by share. The genes are TRBV19 and TRBJ2-5, with TRBD1 identical over 8 bases. J lost 5 bases, V lost 6 bases, and 17 bases had no gene match. The CDR3 contains 17 residues. Germline assignment: CDR1 LNHDA and CDR2 SQIVND (reference sequence). This CDR3 is CASSPFYGQGGGETQYF. CDR3 nucleotide sequence: TGTGCCAGTAGCCCTTTCTACGGACAGGGCGGTGGGGAGACCCAGTACTTC.

The chain employs TRBV30 and TRBJ1-1, with 9 bases aligning to TRBD1. Germline V gene lookup returns CDR1 GTSNPN and CDR2 SVGIG (reference sequence). The CDR3 has 14 residues. Germline trimming cut 2 bases from V and 1 base from J; bases unmatched to any gene: 2. Written as DNA, the CDR3 is TGTGCCTGGAGTCCGGGACAGGGGAACACTGAAGCTTTCTTT. As protein: CAWSPGQGNTEAFF.

The chain combines TRBV12-3 or TRBV12-4 with TRBJ1-2; no clear D gene. Trimming left V 5 bases short and J 5 bases short, with 15 bases between. The CDR3 is 14 amino acids. As DNA, the CDR3 is TGTGCCAGCAGTCGGACGGGAAACCTATATGGCTACACCTTC. Translating gives CASSRTGNLYGYTF.